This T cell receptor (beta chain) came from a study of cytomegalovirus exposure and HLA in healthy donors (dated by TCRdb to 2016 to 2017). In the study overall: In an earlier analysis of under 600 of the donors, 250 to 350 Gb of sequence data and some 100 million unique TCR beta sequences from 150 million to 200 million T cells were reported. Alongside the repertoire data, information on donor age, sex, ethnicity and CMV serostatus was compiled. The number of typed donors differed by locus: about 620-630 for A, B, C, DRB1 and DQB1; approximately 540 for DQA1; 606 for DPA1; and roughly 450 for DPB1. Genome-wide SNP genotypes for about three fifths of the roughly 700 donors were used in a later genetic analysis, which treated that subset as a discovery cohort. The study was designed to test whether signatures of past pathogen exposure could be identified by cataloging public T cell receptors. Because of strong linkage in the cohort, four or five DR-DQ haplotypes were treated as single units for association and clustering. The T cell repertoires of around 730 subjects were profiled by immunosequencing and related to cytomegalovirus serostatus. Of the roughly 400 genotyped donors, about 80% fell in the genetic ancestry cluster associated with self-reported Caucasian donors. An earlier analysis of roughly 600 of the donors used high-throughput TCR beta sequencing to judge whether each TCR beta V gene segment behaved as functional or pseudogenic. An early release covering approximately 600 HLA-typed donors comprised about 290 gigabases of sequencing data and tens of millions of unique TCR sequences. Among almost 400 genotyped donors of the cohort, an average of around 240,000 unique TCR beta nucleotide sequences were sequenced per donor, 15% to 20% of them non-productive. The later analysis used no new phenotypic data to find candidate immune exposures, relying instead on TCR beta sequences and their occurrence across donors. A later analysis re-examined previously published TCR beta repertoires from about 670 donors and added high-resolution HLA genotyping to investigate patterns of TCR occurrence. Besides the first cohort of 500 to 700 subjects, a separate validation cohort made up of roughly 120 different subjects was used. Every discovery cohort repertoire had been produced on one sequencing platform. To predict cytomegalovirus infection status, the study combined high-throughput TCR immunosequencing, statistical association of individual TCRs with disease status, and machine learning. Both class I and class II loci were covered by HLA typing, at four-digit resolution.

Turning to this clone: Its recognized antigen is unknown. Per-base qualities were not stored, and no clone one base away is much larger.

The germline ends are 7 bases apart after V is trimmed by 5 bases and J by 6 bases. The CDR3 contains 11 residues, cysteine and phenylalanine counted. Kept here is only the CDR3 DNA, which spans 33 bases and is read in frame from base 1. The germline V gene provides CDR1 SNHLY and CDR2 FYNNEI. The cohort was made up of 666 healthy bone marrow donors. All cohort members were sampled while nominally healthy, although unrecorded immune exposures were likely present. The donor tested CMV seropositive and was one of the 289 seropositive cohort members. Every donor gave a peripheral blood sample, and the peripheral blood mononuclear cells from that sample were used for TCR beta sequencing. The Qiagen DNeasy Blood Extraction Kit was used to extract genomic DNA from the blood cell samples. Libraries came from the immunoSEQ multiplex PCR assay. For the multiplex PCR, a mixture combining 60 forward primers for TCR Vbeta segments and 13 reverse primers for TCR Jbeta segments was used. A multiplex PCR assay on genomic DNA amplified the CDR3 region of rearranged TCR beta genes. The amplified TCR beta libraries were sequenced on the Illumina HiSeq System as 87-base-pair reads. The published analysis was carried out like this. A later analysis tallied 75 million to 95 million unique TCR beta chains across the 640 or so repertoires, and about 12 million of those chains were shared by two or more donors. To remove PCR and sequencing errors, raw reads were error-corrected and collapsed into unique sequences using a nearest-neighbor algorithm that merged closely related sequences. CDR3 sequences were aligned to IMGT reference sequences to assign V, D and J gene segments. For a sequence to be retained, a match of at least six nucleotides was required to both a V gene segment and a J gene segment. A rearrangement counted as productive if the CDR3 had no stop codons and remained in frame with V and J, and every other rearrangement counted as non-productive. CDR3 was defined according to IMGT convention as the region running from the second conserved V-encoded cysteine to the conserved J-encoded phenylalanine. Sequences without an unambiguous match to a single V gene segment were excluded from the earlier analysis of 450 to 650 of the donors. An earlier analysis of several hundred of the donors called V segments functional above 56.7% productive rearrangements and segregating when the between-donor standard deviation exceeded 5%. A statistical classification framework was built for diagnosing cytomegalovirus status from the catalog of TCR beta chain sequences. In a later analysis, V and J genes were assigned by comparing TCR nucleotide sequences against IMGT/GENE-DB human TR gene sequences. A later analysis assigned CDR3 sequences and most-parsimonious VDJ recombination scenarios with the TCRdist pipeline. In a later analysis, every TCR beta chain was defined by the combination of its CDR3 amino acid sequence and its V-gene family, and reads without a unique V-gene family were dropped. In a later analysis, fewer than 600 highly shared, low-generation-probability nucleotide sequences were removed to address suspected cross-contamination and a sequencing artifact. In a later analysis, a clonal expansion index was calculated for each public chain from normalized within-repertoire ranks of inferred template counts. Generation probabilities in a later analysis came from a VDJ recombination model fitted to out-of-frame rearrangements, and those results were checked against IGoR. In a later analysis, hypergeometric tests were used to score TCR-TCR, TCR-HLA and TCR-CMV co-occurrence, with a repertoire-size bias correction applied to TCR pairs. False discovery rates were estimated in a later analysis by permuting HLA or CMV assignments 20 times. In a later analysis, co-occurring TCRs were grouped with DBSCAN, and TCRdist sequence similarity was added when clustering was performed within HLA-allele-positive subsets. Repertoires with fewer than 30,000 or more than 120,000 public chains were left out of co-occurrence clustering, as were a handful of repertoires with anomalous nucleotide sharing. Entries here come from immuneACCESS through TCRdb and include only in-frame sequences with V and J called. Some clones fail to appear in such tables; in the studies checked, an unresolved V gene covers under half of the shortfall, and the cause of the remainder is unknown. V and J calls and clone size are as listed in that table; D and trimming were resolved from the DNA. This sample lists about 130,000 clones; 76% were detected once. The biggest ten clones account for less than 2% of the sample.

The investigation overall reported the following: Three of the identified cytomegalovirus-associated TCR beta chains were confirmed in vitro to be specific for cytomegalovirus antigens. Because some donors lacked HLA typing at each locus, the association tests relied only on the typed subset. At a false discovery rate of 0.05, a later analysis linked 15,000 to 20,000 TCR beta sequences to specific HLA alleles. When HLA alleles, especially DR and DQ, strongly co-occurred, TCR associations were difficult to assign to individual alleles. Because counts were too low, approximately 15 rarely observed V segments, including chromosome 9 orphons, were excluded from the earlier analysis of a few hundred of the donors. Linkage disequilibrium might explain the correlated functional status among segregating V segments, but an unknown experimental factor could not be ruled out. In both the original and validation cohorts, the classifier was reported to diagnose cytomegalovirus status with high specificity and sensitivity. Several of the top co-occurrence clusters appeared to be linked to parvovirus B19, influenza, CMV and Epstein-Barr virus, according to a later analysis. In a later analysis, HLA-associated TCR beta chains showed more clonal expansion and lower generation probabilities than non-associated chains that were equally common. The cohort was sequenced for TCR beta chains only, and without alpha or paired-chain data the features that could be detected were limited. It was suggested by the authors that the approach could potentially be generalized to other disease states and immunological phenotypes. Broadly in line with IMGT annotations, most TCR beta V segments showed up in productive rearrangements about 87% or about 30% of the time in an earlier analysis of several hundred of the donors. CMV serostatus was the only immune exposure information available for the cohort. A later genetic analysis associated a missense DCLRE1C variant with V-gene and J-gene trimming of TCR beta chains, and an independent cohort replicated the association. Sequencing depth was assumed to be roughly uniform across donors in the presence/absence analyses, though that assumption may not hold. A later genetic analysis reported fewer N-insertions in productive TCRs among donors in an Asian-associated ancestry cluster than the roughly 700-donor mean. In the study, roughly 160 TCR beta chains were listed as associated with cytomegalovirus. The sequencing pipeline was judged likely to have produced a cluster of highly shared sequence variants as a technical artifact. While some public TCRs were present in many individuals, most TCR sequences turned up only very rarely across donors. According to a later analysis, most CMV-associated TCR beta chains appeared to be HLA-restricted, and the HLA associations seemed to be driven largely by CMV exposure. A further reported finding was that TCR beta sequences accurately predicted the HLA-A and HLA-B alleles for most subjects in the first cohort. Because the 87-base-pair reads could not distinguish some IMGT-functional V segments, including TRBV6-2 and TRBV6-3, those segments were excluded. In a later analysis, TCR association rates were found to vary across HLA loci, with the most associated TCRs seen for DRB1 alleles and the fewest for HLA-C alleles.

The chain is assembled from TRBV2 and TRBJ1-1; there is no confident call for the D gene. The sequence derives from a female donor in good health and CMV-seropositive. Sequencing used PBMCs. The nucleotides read TGTGCCAGCAGTCCGTTGTCTGAAGCTTTCTTT. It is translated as CASSPLSEAFF.